This T cell receptor beta chain was captured in a study of metastatic and nonmetastatic thyroid tumors. Background on the study: Repertoires from blood and tumor or nodule tissue of malignant and benign thyroid patients were compared. Study-level points and caveats: The study reportedly found significantly higher TCR beta diversity in malignant thyroid tumors than benign nodules, in blood and tumor.

The entire patient cohort was treatment-naive prior to thyroid surgery. In germline, CDR1 is LGHNA, CDR2 YSLEER. The CDR3 is made up of 13 amino acids. Deletions cut 1 base from V and 6 bases from J, with 10 bases between. Original handling: CDR3 differences across clinicopathological groups were used to build a distant-metastasis classifier for papillary thyroid cancer. TCRdb re-analyzed the PCR reads using MiXCR. These V and J calls originate from TCRdb's pipeline instead of the authors' own analysis. Altogether roughly 65,000 clones are present, approximately 15% being singletons, with the ten largest covering about 6.5%. This clone was detected many times. Its matching antigen is unknown.

This receptor was obtained from a male donor with papillary thyroid cancer or a benign thyroid nodule (not recorded which). Some clones in this sample may be carry-over from other donors' samples. This chain uses TRBV4-3 with TRBJ2-7; no definite D call. Sequences were obtained from blood. CDR3: CASSQGISPEQYF. The CDR3 DNA sequence: TGCGCCAGCAGCCAAGGTATCAGCCCCGAGCAGTACTTC.